This is a list of T cell receptor beta chains from one sample in a study of blood T cell repertoires in COVID-19. Sequencing was performed with immunoSEQ multiplex PCR; in TCRdb, only in-frame clones are kept and a portion is missing. Seen here are more than 200,000 clones, more than 75% observed once, and the top ten hold approximately 1.6%. Sequencing input: PBMCs or T cells enriched from blood (not recorded which). These receptors originate from a man between 35 and 55 years old who had recovered from COVID-19. Each CDR3 is given with its conserved first and last residue. Fields, in order: D gene, J gene, clone size, V gene, CDR3 protein, CDR3 DNA. The D gene is left open where the match is weak. Clone size is given for some rows only: seen once, a few or many times, or a class if the clone is expanded.

D: -
J: TRBJ2-2
size: -
V: TRBV10-3
CDR3: CAIMGQGTGELFF
DNA: TGTGCCATCATGGGGCAAGGGACCGGGGAGCTGTTTTTT

D: TRBD1
J: TRBJ1-6
size: -
V: TRBV19
CDR3: CASSIGQGDSPLHF
DNA: TGTGCCAGTAGTATTGGGCAGGGGGATTCACCCCTCCACTTT

D: -
J: TRBJ2-3
size: -
V: TRBV19
CDR3: CASSTLSTDTQYF
DNA: TGTGCCAGTAGTACCCTCAGCACAGATACGCAGTATTTT

D: TRBD2
J: TRBJ2-3
size: -
V: TRBV10-3
CDR3: CAIRTPGGPTDTQYF
DNA: TGTGCCATCAGGACCCCGGGGGGTCCCACAGATACGCAGTATTTT

D: TRBD1
J: TRBJ2-2
size: few
V: TRBV19
CDR3: CASSTDRGRITGELFF
DNA: TGTGCCAGTAGTACGGACAGGGGGCGGATCACCGGGGAGCTGTTTTTT

D: TRBD1
J: TRBJ2-5
size: -
V: TRBV4-1
CDR3: CASSQAAGGGTQYF
DNA: TGCGCCAGCAGCCAAGCCGCAGGGGGCGGGACCCAGTACTTC

D: TRBD1
J: TRBJ2-5
size: -
V: TRBV2
CDR3: CASSEWDREVETQYF
DNA: TGTGCCAGCAGTGAATGGGACAGGGAGGTGGAGACCCAGTACTTC

D: -
J: TRBJ1-1
size: -
V: TRBV3-1/TRBV3-2
CDR3: CASSHAGVGTEAFF
DNA: TGTGCCAGCAGCCATGCCGGGGTGGGGACTGAAGCTTTCTTT

D: TRBD1
J: TRBJ1-1
size: once
V: TRBV18
CDR3: CASSPDSGGTEAFF
DNA: TGTGCCAGCTCACCAGACTCAGGGGGTACTGAAGCTTTCTTT

D: -
J: TRBJ2-5
size: -
V: TRBV7-8
CDR3: CASSLLGGEQETQYF
DNA: TGTGCCAGCAGCTTACTAGGGGGGGAACAAGAGACCCAGTACTTC

D: TRBD2
J: TRBJ2-1
size: -
V: TRBV30
CDR3: CAWRSGTSGYNEQFF
DNA: TGTGCCTGGAGATCGGGGACTAGCGGTTACAATGAGCAGTTCTTC

D: -
J: TRBJ2-3
size: -
V: TRBV20-1
CDR3: CSASRGGSADTQYF
DNA: TGCAGTGCTAGTAGGGGGGGCAGCGCAGATACGCAGTATTTT

D: -
J: TRBJ1-2
size: -
V: TRBV2
CDR3: CASSDRRTASYGYTF
DNA: TGTGCCAGCAGTGATCGTCGGACAGCCAGCTATGGCTACACCTTC

D: TRBD1
J: TRBJ2-7
size: -
V: TRBV3-1/TRBV3-2
CDR3: CASSKDRDNEQYF
DNA: TGTGCCAGCAGCAAGGACAGGGACAACGAGCAGTACTTC

D: -
J: TRBJ1-2
size: -
V: TRBV7-2
CDR3: CASSSRGLRGYTF
DNA: TGTGCCAGCAGCTCTAGGGGGTTGCGGGGCTACACCTTC

D: TRBD1
J: TRBJ1-2
size: -
V: TRBV5-5
CDR3: CASSSFVGGVGGYTF
DNA: TGTGCCAGCAGCTCCTTCGTAGGGGGCGTTGGTGGCTACACCTTC

D: -
J: TRBJ2-1
size: -
V: TRBV7-6
CDR3: CASSLLAMSSYNEQFF
DNA: TGTGCCAGCAGCTTACTAGCGATGAGCTCCTACAATGAGCAGTTCTTC

D: -
J: TRBJ2-5
size: -
V: TRBV5-8
CDR3: CASNPRDRATQYF
DNA: TGTGCCAGCAACCCCCGGGATCGAGCGACCCAGTACTTC

D: -
J: TRBJ1-1
size: once
V: TRBV5-1
CDR3: CASSWGGEGGEAFF
DNA: TGCGCCAGCAGCTGGGGAGGTGAGGGAGGAGAAGCTTTCTTT

D: TRBD2
J: TRBJ2-7
size: -
V: TRBV25-1
CDR3: CASSAEVLAGLIYEQYF
DNA: TGTGCCAGCAGTGCCGAAGTACTAGCGGGATTAATCTACGAGCAGTACTTC

D: -
J: TRBJ2-1
size: -
V: TRBV20-1
CDR3: CSASPRDYNEQFF
DNA: TGCAGTGCTAGTCCCCGGGATTACAATGAGCAGTTCTTC

D: -
J: TRBJ1-5
size: few
V: TRBV28
CDR3: CASKGGNQPQHF
DNA: TGTGCCAGCAAGGGGGGCAATCAGCCCCAGCATTTT

D: -
J: TRBJ2-3
size: -
V: TRBV29-1
CDR3: CSVEKSGGTDTQYF
DNA: TGCAGCGTGGAGAAGTCGGGGGGCACAGATACGCAGTATTTT

D: TRBD2
J: TRBJ2-1
size: -
V: TRBV30
CDR3: CACQLGVAGGPIGYEQFF
DNA: TGTGCCTGCCAACTCGGGGTAGCGGGGGGGCCAATAGGTTATGAGCAGTTCTTC

D: -
J: TRBJ2-7
size: -
V: TRBV10-3
CDR3: CASHPGDTYEQYF
DNA: TGTGCCAGCCATCCGGGAGATACTTACGAGCAGTACTTC

D: -
J: TRBJ1-2
size: few
V: TRBV28
CDR3: CASSLSANEISGYTF
DNA: TGTGCCAGCAGTTTGAGTGCCAACGAAATTTCGGGCTACACCTTC

D: TRBD1
J: TRBJ2-7
size: -
V: TRBV28
CDR3: CASSLRDSSYEQYF
DNA: TGTGCCAGCAGTTTAAGGGACAGCTCCTACGAGCAGTACTTC

D: -
J: TRBJ2-1
size: -
V: TRBV27
CDR3: CASSVGGEQFF
DNA: TGTGCCAGCAGTGTCGGTGGTGAGCAGTTCTTC

D: -
J: TRBJ1-6
size: -
V: TRBV27
CDR3: CASTPGQPNNSPLHF
DNA: TGTGCCAGCACCCCTGGACAGCCAAATAATTCACCCCTCCACTTT

D: -
J: TRBJ2-5
size: -
V: TRBV18
CDR3: CASSPPTGQETQYF
DNA: TGTGCCAGCTCACCACCCACGGGGCAAGAGACCCAGTACTTC

D: -
J: TRBJ1-1
size: -
V: TRBV27
CDR3: CASSLGRGEGTEAFF
DNA: TGTGCCAGCAGTTTGGGCCGCGGGGAAGGTACTGAAGCTTTCTTT

D: TRBD1
J: TRBJ2-7
size: -
V: TRBV7-7
CDR3: CASSLVGRGRREQYF
DNA: TGTGCTAGCAGCTTAGTGGGCAGGGGGCGTCGGGAGCAGTACTTC

D: TRBD1
J: TRBJ1-6
size: -
V: TRBV7-9
CDR3: CASSSGQSSLYNSPLHF
DNA: TGTGCCAGCAGCTCGGGACAGTCCTCCCTCTATAATTCACCCCTCCACTTT

D: TRBD2
J: TRBJ2-5
size: -
V: TRBV19
CDR3: CASRDYAGGGETQYF
DNA: TGTGCCAGCCGGGATTACGCGGGGGGAGGAGAGACCCAGTACTTC

D: -
J: TRBJ1-5
size: once
V: TRBV19
CDR3: CASSFQNQPQHF
DNA: TGTGCCAGTAGTTTCCAGAATCAGCCCCAGCATTTT

D: -
J: TRBJ1-4
size: -
V: TRBV4-2
CDR3: CASSQDLNRVSEKLFF
DNA: TGTGCCAGCAGCCAAGATTTAAACAGGGTTAGTGAAAAACTGTTTTTT

D: TRBD1
J: TRBJ1-2
size: -
V: TRBV4-1
CDR3: CASTYPGDSYGYTF
DNA: TGCGCCAGCACCTATCCCGGGGACAGCTATGGCTACACCTTC

D: TRBD2
J: TRBJ2-7
size: -
V: TRBV7-2
CDR3: CASSFRTSGTYEQYF
DNA: TGTGCCAGCAGCTTTAGGACTAGCGGGACCTACGAGCAGTACTTC

D: TRBD1
J: TRBJ1-2
size: -
V: TRBV19
CDR3: CASRLDRGYGYTF
DNA: TGTGCCAGTAGACTAGACAGGGGATATGGCTACACCTTC

D: -
J: TRBJ1-4
size: -
V: TRBV18
CDR3: CASSPSSGWTNEKLFF
DNA: TGTGCCAGCTCACCAAGTTCAGGTTGGACTAATGAAAAACTGTTTTTT

D: TRBD2
J: TRBJ2-2
size: -
V: TRBV27
CDR3: CASRRTRLAGGPGDTGELFF
DNA: TGTGCCAGCAGGAGGACTCGGCTAGCGGGGGGGCCCGGGGACACCGGGGAGCTGTTTTTT

D: -
J: TRBJ1-5
size: -
V: TRBV30
CDR3: CAWSPVLNQPQHF
DNA: TGTGCCTGGAGCCCAGTGCTCAATCAGCCCCAGCATTTT

D: -
J: TRBJ1-4
size: -
V: TRBV5-1
CDR3: CASSLGRAREKLFF
DNA: TGCGCCAGCAGCTTGGGCAGGGCGCGTGAAAAACTGTTTTTT

D: -
J: TRBJ2-7
size: -
V: TRBV27
CDR3: CASSGLSTLTYEQYF
DNA: TGTGCCAGCAGTGGTTTGTCTACGCTCACCTACGAGCAGTACTTC

D: TRBD2
J: TRBJ2-3
size: -
V: TRBV5-1
CDR3: CASSFLAGSSTDTQYF
DNA: TGCGCCAGCAGCTTCCTAGCGGGTAGTAGCACAGATACGCAGTATTTT

D: TRBD1
J: TRBJ1-5
size: -
V: TRBV3-1/TRBV3-2
CDR3: CASSRDRGFRGQPQHF
DNA: TGTGCCAGCAGCCGGGACAGGGGTTTCAGGGGCCAGCCCCAGCATTTT